This T cell receptor (beta chain) was recorded in a study of blood T cell repertoires in COVID-19. Study-level background: COVID-19 samples collected from the United States, Italy and Spain covered acute and convalescent phases.

Enrolled during active infection, Seattle patients were then followed longitudinally. The assay was immunoSEQ multiplex PCR, and TCRdb's table has in-frame clones only and misses some. The sample yields 130,000 or so clones, over 80% seen once. V lost 4 bases and J lost 3; bases outside the gene matches: 5. CDR1 and CDR2 from the germline V gene are SGHNT and YYREEE (reference sequence). There are 15 residues in the CDR3. The chain uses TRBV5-4 and TRBJ2-2; 8 positions agree with TRBD1. The sequence was obtained from a man aged 25 to 40 with COVID-19, enrolled during active disease. The sample comprised peripheral blood. CDR3 nucleotide sequence: TGTGCCAGCAGCGAGGGACAGGTGTACACCGGGGAGCTGTTTTTT. Its protein product is CASSEGQVYTGELFF.